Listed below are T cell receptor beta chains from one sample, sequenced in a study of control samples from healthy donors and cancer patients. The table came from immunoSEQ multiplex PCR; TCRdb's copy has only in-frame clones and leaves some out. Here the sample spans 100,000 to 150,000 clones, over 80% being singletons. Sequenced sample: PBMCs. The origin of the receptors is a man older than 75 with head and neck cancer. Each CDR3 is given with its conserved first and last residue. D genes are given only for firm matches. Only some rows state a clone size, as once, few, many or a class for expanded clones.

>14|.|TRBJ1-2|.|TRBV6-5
TGTGCCAGCAGCCCAAACCCCGGTGGCTATGGCTACACCTTC
CASSPNPGGYGYTF
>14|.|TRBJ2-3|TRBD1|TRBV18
TGTGCCAGCTCACCTCGGACAGGTACAGATACGCAGTATTTT
CASSPRTGTDTQYF
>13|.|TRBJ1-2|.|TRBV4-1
TGCGCCAGCAGCCAAGACCGAGGGACCCCGGGTTTCTTC
CASSQDRGTPGFF
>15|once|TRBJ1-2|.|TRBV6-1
TGTGCCAGCAGTGAAGCGGGCAGGAGTTTCTATGGCTACACCTTC
CASSEAGRSFYGYTF
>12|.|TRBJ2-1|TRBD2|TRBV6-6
TGTGCCACAGGGACTAATCGGGATGAGCAGTTCTTC
CATGTNRDEQFF
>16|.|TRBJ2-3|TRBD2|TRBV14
TGTGCCAGCAGCCAAGGGAATAGCGGGGGGACAGATACGCAGTATTTT
CASSQGNSGGTDTQYF
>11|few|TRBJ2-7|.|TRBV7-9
TGTGCCAGCAGCGTGAGCTACGAGCAGTACTTC
CASSVSYEQYF
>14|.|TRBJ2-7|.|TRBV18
TGTGCCAGCTCCTCGACAGAATTCTCCTACGAGCAGTACTTC
CASSSTEFSYEQYF
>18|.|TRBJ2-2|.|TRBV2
TGTGCCAGCAGTGAATACGAGGGGCCCGGGACCAACACCGGGGAGCTGTTTTTT
CASSEYEGPGTNTGELFF
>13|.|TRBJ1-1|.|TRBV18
TGTGCCAGCTCACCACGACCCGGGGATGAAGCTTTCTTT
CASSPRPGDEAFF
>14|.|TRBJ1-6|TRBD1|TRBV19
TGTGCCAGTAGAGTTGGACAACAGGGGTTACCCCTCCACTTT
CASRVGQQGLPLHF
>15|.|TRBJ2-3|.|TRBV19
TGTGCCAGTAGTCGCCAGGGGTTAGCAACTGATACGCAGTATTTT
CASSRQGLATDTQYF
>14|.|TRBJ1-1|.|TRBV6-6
TGTGCCAGCAGTTACTCTACAGGCGGGACTGAAGCTTTCTTT
CASSYSTGGTEAFF
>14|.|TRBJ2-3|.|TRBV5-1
TGCGCCAGCAGGTCAAGCGGAAGCACAGATACGCAGTATTTT
CASRSSGSTDTQYF
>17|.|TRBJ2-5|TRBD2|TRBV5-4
TGTGCCAGCAGCTCCCAGACTAGCGTCAAAATGAGAGAGACCCAGTACTTC
CASSSQTSVKMRETQYF
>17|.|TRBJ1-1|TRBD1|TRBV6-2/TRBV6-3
TGTGCCAGCAGTTGGGGCCAGGGGACAGGGGGAAACACTGAAGCTTTCTTT
CASSWGQGTGGNTEAFF
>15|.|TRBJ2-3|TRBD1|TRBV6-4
TGTGCCAGCAGTGACTCAAGGACAGGGCTAGATACGCAGTATTTT
CASSDSRTGLDTQYF
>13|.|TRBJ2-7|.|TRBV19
TGTGCCAGTAGTAGGACAGTCTCCTACGAGCAGTACTTC
CASSRTVSYEQYF
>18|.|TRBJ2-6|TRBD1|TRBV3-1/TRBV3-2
TGTGCCAGCAGCCTACGGACAGGGGGCACCTCTGGGGCCAACGTCCTGACTTTC
CASSLRTGGTSGANVLTF
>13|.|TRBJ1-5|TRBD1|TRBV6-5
TGTGCCAGCAGACAGGGGGCAAGTCAGCCCCAGCATTTT
CASRQGASQPQHF
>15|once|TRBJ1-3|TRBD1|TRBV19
TGTGCCAGTAGTTCCCGACAGGGGCCTGGAAACACCATATATTTT
CASSSRQGPGNTIYF
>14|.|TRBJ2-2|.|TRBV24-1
TGTGCCACCAGAGATCAGGGCAAGACGGGGGAGCTGTTTTTT
CATRDQGKTGELFF
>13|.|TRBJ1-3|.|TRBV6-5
TGTGCCAGCAGTTACTCCAGAGGAAACACCATATATTTT
CASSYSRGNTIYF
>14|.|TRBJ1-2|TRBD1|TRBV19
TGTGCCAGTACCACGGGACAGCCGGCCTATGGCTACACCTTC
CASTTGQPAYGYTF
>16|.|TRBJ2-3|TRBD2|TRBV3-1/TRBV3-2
TGTGCCAGCAGCCGGGGACTAGCGGTACTCACAGATACGCAGTATTTT
CASSRGLAVLTDTQYF
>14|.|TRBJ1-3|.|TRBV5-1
TGCGCCAGCAGCTTGGGTAGCTCTGGAAACACCATATATTTT
CASSLGSSGNTIYF
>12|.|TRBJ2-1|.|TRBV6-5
TGTGCCAGCAGGGGACAACCCAATGAGCAGTTCTTC
CASRGQPNEQFF
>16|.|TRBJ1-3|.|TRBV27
TGTGCCAGCAGTTTATTTGGCTCAACAACGGGAAACACCATATATTTT
CASSLFGSTTGNTIYF
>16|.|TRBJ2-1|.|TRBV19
TGTGCCAGTAGTCCCCTCGTGGGGGCCACGAACAATGAGCAGTTCTTC
CASSPLVGATNNEQFF
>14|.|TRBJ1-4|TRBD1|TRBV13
TGTGCCAGCAGCCAACAGGGGGCACGCGAAAAACTGTTTTTT
CASSQQGAREKLFF
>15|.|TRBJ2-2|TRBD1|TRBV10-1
TGCGCCAGCAGTCAACGACAGGGACACACCGGGGAGCTGTTTTTT
CASSQRQGHTGELFF
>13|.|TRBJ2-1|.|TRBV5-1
TGCGCCAGCAGCTTGATCCCGTACAATGAGCAGTTCTTC
CASSLIPYNEQFF
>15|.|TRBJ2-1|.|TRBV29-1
TGCAGCGTTGATCCACGGGAAAGCTCCTACAATGAGCAGTTCTTC
CSVDPRESSYNEQFF
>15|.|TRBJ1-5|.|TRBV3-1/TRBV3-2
TGTGCCAGCAGCCAAGATGCCAGGGGTAATCAGCCCCAGCATTTT
CASSQDARGNQPQHF
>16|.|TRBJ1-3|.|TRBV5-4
TGTGCCAGCAGCCTGGCCAGGGCAGGGACTGGAAACACCATATATTTT
CASSLARAGTGNTIYF
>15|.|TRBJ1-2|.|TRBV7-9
TGTGCCAGCAGCTCAGGGGTGTTGGGAAACTATGGCTACACCTTC
CASSSGVLGNYGYTF
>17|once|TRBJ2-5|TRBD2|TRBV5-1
TGCGCCAGCAGCCCAGCCCCTAGTGGCGGGGGGGCTCAGACCCAGTACTTC
CASSPAPSGGGAQTQYF
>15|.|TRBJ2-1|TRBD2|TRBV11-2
TGTGCCAGCAGCCCTGCCAGCGGGGGTGTTGGCGAGCAGTTCTTC
CASSPASGGVGEQFF
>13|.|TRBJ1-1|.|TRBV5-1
TGCGCCAGCAGCTTGGGGAGGAACACTGAAGCTTTCTTT
CASSLGRNTEAFF
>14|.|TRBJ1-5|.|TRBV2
TGTGCCAGCAGAGGGACGAGTAGCAATCAGCCCCAGCATTTT
CASRGTSSNQPQHF
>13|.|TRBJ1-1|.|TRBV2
TGTGCCAGCACACTCTCCGGGAACACTGAAGCTTTCTTT
CASTLSGNTEAFF
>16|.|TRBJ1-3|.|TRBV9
TGTGCCAGCAGCCTCCATCTCGCGTGGTCTGGAAACACCATATATTTT
CASSLHLAWSGNTIYF
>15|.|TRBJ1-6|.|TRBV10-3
TGTGCCATCAGTAGGGGAATTTCTTTTAATTCACCCCTCCACTTT
CAISRGISFNSPLHF
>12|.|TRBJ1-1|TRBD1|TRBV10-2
TGCGCCACCAGACAGGGAGACACTGAAGCTTTCTTT
CATRQGDTEAFF
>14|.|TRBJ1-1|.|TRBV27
TGTGCCAGCAGTTTATCGACCGTGAACACTGAAGCTTTCTTT
CASSLSTVNTEAFF
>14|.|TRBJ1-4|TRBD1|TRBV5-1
TGCGCCAGCAGCTTGGCAGGGGGTAGTGAAAAACTGTTTTTT
CASSLAGGSEKLFF
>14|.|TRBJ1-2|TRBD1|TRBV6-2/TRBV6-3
TGTGCCAGCAGTTACACGGGACAGGGTTATGGCTACACCTTC
CASSYTGQGYGYTF
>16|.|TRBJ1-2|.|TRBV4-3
TGCGCCAGCAGCCAAGATCGGCCCAGGTTAGGGTATGGCTACACCTTC
CASSQDRPRLGYGYTF
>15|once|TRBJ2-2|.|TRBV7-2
TGTGCCAGCAGCTTCCGGGACGCGAACACCGGGGAGCTGTTTTTT
CASSFRDANTGELFF
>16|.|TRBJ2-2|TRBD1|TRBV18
TGTGCCAGCTCACCACCGGGACAGGCTGGATCCGGGGAGCTGTTTTTT
CASSPPGQAGSGELFF
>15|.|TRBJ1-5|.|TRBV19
TGTGCCAGTAGCCACCGGGACCTGGGCAATCAGCCCCAGCATTTT
CASSHRDLGNQPQHF
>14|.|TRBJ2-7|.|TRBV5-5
TGTGCCAGCAGCTTGGCCTTGATGAGCTACGAGCAGTACTTC
CASSLALMSYEQYF
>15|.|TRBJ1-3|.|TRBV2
TGTGCCAGCAGAACTGACAGACCCTCTGGAAACACCATATATTTT
CASRTDRPSGNTIYF
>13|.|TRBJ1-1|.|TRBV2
TGTGCCAGCAGTGAAGCCCGGGGGACTGAAGCTTTCTTT
CASSEARGTEAFF
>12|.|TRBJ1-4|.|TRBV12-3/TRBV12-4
TGTGCCAGCAGTTTAGTACGGGAAAAACTGTTTTTT
CASSLVREKLFF
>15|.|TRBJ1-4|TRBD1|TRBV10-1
TGCGCCAGCAGTGAACCGGGACAGGGGGAAGAAAAACTGTTTTTT
CASSEPGQGEEKLFF